Listed below are T cell receptor beta chains from one sample, sequenced in a study of control samples from healthy donors and cancer patients. Some clones are missing from TCRdb's copy, which holds only in-frame ones; the method was immunoSEQ multiplex PCR. The table includes about 250,000 clones, roughly four fifths detected once. Material for sequencing was PBMCs. The receptors were sampled from a woman aged 55-70 years with lung cancer. CDR3s include the opening cysteine and the closing phenylalanine or tryptophan. The D gene is left open where the match is weak. Clone size, where shown, is once, few, many, or a class for clones that have expanded.

CDR3nt: TGTGCCAGCAGCCTCCAGCGGGAGGTAATAGATACGCAGTATTTT
CDR3aa: CASSLQREVIDTQYF
v_gene: TRBV7-3
j_gene: TRBJ2-3
abundance: .
d_gene: TRBD2

CDR3nt: TGTGCCAGCAGACAAGACAGGAGCACTGAAGCTTTCTTT
CDR3aa: CASRQDRSTEAFF
v_gene: TRBV6-5
j_gene: TRBJ1-1
abundance: .
d_gene: .

CDR3nt: TGCGCCAGCAGCCCCGGGGGACTAGCGGGGACCTACAATGAGCAGTTCTTC
CDR3aa: CASSPGGLAGTYNEQFF
v_gene: TRBV5-1
j_gene: TRBJ2-1
abundance: .
d_gene: TRBD2

CDR3nt: TGTGCCAGCAGCCCTAACCACCGACAGGGGGCCTGGGAAAAACTGTTTTTT
CDR3aa: CASSPNHRQGAWEKLFF
v_gene: TRBV7-6
j_gene: TRBJ1-4
abundance: .
d_gene: TRBD1

CDR3nt: TGTGCCAGCAGCTTATTTAGGGATGAAGCTTTCTTT
CDR3aa: CASSLFRDEAFF
v_gene: TRBV11-2
j_gene: TRBJ1-1
abundance: .
d_gene: .

CDR3nt: TGTGCCAGCAGGGTCACCTACGAGCAGTACTTC
CDR3aa: CASRVTYEQYF
v_gene: TRBV28
j_gene: TRBJ2-7
abundance: .
d_gene: .

CDR3nt: TGTGCCAGCAGTGAATTGGACAGGAATGAAAAACTGTTTTTT
CDR3aa: CASSELDRNEKLFF
v_gene: TRBV2
j_gene: TRBJ1-4
abundance: .
d_gene: TRBD1

CDR3nt: TGTGCCAGCAGCACACCTTTACTAGCGGGACTTGGGCGGACCCAGTACTTC
CDR3aa: CASSTPLLAGLGRTQYF
v_gene: TRBV3-1/TRBV3-2
j_gene: TRBJ2-5
abundance: .
d_gene: TRBD2

CDR3nt: TGCGCCAGCAGTGATGGTCAGGGTTGGCAGCCCCAGCATTTT
CDR3aa: CASSDGQGWQPQHF
v_gene: TRBV10-2
j_gene: TRBJ1-5
abundance: .
d_gene: .

CDR3nt: TGTGCCAGCAACCCGCTCCGTGGGGGAGAGACCCAGTACTTC
CDR3aa: CASNPLRGGETQYF
v_gene: TRBV6-5
j_gene: TRBJ2-5
abundance: .
d_gene: .

CDR3nt: TGTGCCAGCAGCCGGGGGACGCCTGATGAGCAGTTCTTC
CDR3aa: CASSRGTPDEQFF
v_gene: TRBV2
j_gene: TRBJ2-1
abundance: .
d_gene: .

CDR3nt: TGTGCCAGCAGCGTAGCCGGCGGGAGGGCCGTCGAGCAGTACTTC
CDR3aa: CASSVAGGRAVEQYF
v_gene: TRBV9
j_gene: TRBJ2-7
abundance: once
d_gene: TRBD2

CDR3nt: TGTGCCAGCAGCCTCCCCCAGGGGCGAAACTACGAGCAGTACTTC
CDR3aa: CASSLPQGRNYEQYF
v_gene: TRBV5-6
j_gene: TRBJ2-7
abundance: .
d_gene: .

CDR3nt: TGTGCCAGCGCCCCTAGGGCGGGGGGTCAGCCCCAGCATTTT
CDR3aa: CASAPRAGGQPQHF
v_gene: TRBV2
j_gene: TRBJ1-5
abundance: .
d_gene: .

CDR3nt: TGCGCCACCGCGGACGGGAATTCACCCCTCCACTTT
CDR3aa: CATADGNSPLHF
v_gene: TRBV4-1
j_gene: TRBJ1-6
abundance: .
d_gene: .

CDR3nt: TGTGCCAGCAGCTCCGGACAGGTGATAACCGGGGAGCTGTTTTTT
CDR3aa: CASSSGQVITGELFF
v_gene: TRBV7-8
j_gene: TRBJ2-2
abundance: .
d_gene: TRBD1

CDR3nt: TGTGCCAGCAGTGAAAGGGTGAAGGAGACCCAGTACTTC
CDR3aa: CASSERVKETQYF
v_gene: TRBV2
j_gene: TRBJ2-5
abundance: .
d_gene: .

CDR3nt: TGTGCCAGCAGCCCTGCCGGGCCCCCAGATACGCAGTATTTT
CDR3aa: CASSPAGPPDTQYF
v_gene: TRBV11-2
j_gene: TRBJ2-3
abundance: .
d_gene: .

CDR3nt: TGTGCCAGCAGCTTGGGTGGAGGGGGCAGAGATACGCAGTATTTT
CDR3aa: CASSLGGGGRDTQYF
v_gene: TRBV5-6
j_gene: TRBJ2-3
abundance: .
d_gene: .

CDR3nt: TGTGCCAGTACGGGGACCGGGACAGGGGGCACAGATACGCAGTATTTT
CDR3aa: CASTGTGTGGTDTQYF
v_gene: TRBV19
j_gene: TRBJ2-3
abundance: .
d_gene: TRBD1

CDR3nt: TGTGCCAGCAGCCACACTAGCGGGTGGAAGGGGACCGGGGAGCTGTTTTTT
CDR3aa: CASSHTSGWKGTGELFF
v_gene: TRBV3-1/TRBV3-2
j_gene: TRBJ2-2
abundance: few
d_gene: TRBD2

CDR3nt: TGTGCCATCAGTGGCTCCTACAATGAGCAGTTCTTC
CDR3aa: CAISGSYNEQFF
v_gene: TRBV10-3
j_gene: TRBJ2-1
abundance: .
d_gene: .

CDR3nt: TGCGCCAGCAGCCAAGATCCCACCCTGGATCGGGGGGCGGATCAGCCCCAGCATTTT
CDR3aa: CASSQDPTLDRGADQPQHF
v_gene: TRBV4-1
j_gene: TRBJ1-5
abundance: .
d_gene: .

CDR3nt: TGTGCCACCAGCAGAGATCTCCGGGGGGGTACTTACTTC
CDR3aa: CATSRDLRGGTYF
v_gene: TRBV15
j_gene: TRBJ2-7
abundance: .
d_gene: TRBD2

CDR3nt: TGCGCCAGCAGCTCTAATTCGGGTGACACTGAAGCTTTCTTT
CDR3aa: CASSSNSGDTEAFF
v_gene: TRBV5-1
j_gene: TRBJ1-1
abundance: .
d_gene: .

CDR3nt: TGTGCCAGCAGCGTAGCGTCGACAGGGAGGTTGGGGGGGCTGGGGACAGATACGCAGTATTTT
CDR3aa: CASSVASTGRLGGLGTDTQYF
v_gene: TRBV9
j_gene: TRBJ2-3
abundance: .
d_gene: .

CDR3nt: TGTGCCAGCAGCATACGAACAGGGGTCGGCACAGATACGCAGTATTTT
CDR3aa: CASSIRTGVGTDTQYF
v_gene: TRBV7-6
j_gene: TRBJ2-3
abundance: .
d_gene: TRBD1

CDR3nt: TGTGCCAGCAGCCAAGTCGGCGGCTACACCTTC
CDR3aa: CASSQVGGYTF
v_gene: TRBV3-1/TRBV3-2
j_gene: TRBJ1-2
abundance: .
d_gene: .

CDR3nt: TGTGCCACCAGCCGAGGACAGGGGTTATTTTACGAAAAACTGTTTTTT
CDR3aa: CATSRGQGLFYEKLFF
v_gene: TRBV15
j_gene: TRBJ1-4
abundance: .
d_gene: TRBD1

CDR3nt: TGTGCCAGCAGCTCGTCCAAAGCGGAGGGTCTAGGGGGCGGCATTCAGTACTTC
CDR3aa: CASSSSKAEGLGGGIQYF
v_gene: TRBV5-4
j_gene: TRBJ2-4
abundance: .
d_gene: .

CDR3nt: TGTGCCAGCAGCGTCACTAGCGGGGGAGTCTACGAGCAGTACTTC
CDR3aa: CASSVTSGGVYEQYF
v_gene: TRBV9
j_gene: TRBJ2-7
abundance: .
d_gene: TRBD2

CDR3nt: TGTGCCAGCAGCCAAGATCGTCCACTAGCGGCTGTGAATGAGCAGTTCTTC
CDR3aa: CASSQDRPLAAVNEQFF
v_gene: TRBV3-1/TRBV3-2
j_gene: TRBJ2-1
abundance: .
d_gene: TRBD2

CDR3nt: TGCGCCAGCAGCTGGTTGGGGGAACACTATGATGAAGCTTTCTTT
CDR3aa: CASSWLGEHYDEAFF
v_gene: TRBV5-1
j_gene: TRBJ1-1
abundance: .
d_gene: .

CDR3nt: TGCGCCAGCAGTCCACTCAAGTCAGGCAATCAGCCCCAGCATTTT
CDR3aa: CASSPLKSGNQPQHF
v_gene: TRBV23-1
j_gene: TRBJ1-5
abundance: .
d_gene: .

CDR3nt: TGTGCCAGCAGCCAGGACAGGGTCATTGACGAGCAGTACTTC
CDR3aa: CASSQDRVIDEQYF
v_gene: TRBV9
j_gene: TRBJ2-7
abundance: .
d_gene: TRBD1

CDR3nt: TGTGCCAGCAGCTGGACTAGCGGGATCTCCTACGAGCAGTACTTC
CDR3aa: CASSWTSGISYEQYF
v_gene: TRBV7-2
j_gene: TRBJ2-7
abundance: .
d_gene: TRBD2

CDR3nt: TGTGCCAGCAGCTTGTATGGATCCCGCGAGCAGTACTTC
CDR3aa: CASSLYGSREQYF
v_gene: TRBV5-8
j_gene: TRBJ2-7
abundance: .
d_gene: .

CDR3nt: TGTGCCAGCAGCTTAGGGGGGGAATATGGCTACACCTTC
CDR3aa: CASSLGGEYGYTF
v_gene: TRBV7-8
j_gene: TRBJ1-2
abundance: .
d_gene: .

CDR3nt: TGTGCCAGCGGGGACGTTCTGACAGATCAGCCCCAGCATTTT
CDR3aa: CASGDVLTDQPQHF
v_gene: TRBV2
j_gene: TRBJ1-5
abundance: .
d_gene: .

CDR3nt: TGTGCCAGCAGTGAAGCGGGACAGGGTAATTCACCCCTCCACTTT
CDR3aa: CASSEAGQGNSPLHF
v_gene: TRBV6-1
j_gene: TRBJ1-6
abundance: few
d_gene: TRBD1

CDR3nt: TGTGCCAGCAGATACAGCGTTAACTCTGGAAACACCATATATTTT
CDR3aa: CASRYSVNSGNTIYF
v_gene: TRBV6-5
j_gene: TRBJ1-3
abundance: .
d_gene: .

CDR3nt: TGCGCCACGAGCCGCGGTTCCTTGTACCAAGAGACCCAGTACTTC
CDR3aa: CATSRGSLYQETQYF
v_gene: TRBV10-1
j_gene: TRBJ2-5
abundance: .
d_gene: .

CDR3nt: TGTGCCTGGAGTGTATTCCCGGACAGGGGGCAGGTTGAAGCTTTCTTT
CDR3aa: CAWSVFPDRGQVEAFF
v_gene: TRBV30
j_gene: TRBJ1-1
abundance: .
d_gene: TRBD1

CDR3nt: TGTGCCAGCAGCTTGATAAATCAGCCCCAGCATTTT
CDR3aa: CASSLINQPQHF
v_gene: TRBV14
j_gene: TRBJ1-5
abundance: .
d_gene: .

CDR3nt: TGTGCCAGCAGCTTAACAGGGGTGAACTACGAGCAGTACTTC
CDR3aa: CASSLTGVNYEQYF
v_gene: TRBV7-9
j_gene: TRBJ2-7
abundance: medium-sized
d_gene: TRBD1

CDR3nt: TGTGCCAGCAGCCAAAGGACTAGCGGCAATGAGCAGTTCTTC
CDR3aa: CASSQRTSGNEQFF
v_gene: TRBV11-2
j_gene: TRBJ2-1
abundance: .
d_gene: TRBD2

CDR3nt: TGTGCCAGCAGTTTGTATGAGCAGTTCTTC
CDR3aa: CASSLYEQFF
v_gene: TRBV12-3/TRBV12-4
j_gene: TRBJ2-1
abundance: .
d_gene: .

CDR3nt: TGTGCCAGCAGTCAAAGTGTGGAGACCCAGTACTTC
CDR3aa: CASSQSVETQYF
v_gene: TRBV6-2/TRBV6-3
j_gene: TRBJ2-5
abundance: .
d_gene: .